Presented here are 25 T cell receptor beta chains from one specimen sequenced in a study of blood T cells in healthy people across ages. Primed by a sample-barcoded 5' primer and a J-beta primer mix, a second PCR proceeded for about 7 to 12 cycles. TCRdb reprocessed the 5' RACE reads via MiXCR and lists one record per CDR3 protein. The sample gives hundreds of thousands of distinct CDR3 sequences, 45% to 65% of which show up once; roughly 34% is in the top ten. The sequenced sample consisted of blood. The source of these receptors is a man in his 60s in good health.

This clonotype was recorded once. The chain links TRBV6-1 to TRBJ1-5; 7 nucleotides agree with TRBD1. Germline V lookup: CDR1 MNHNS, CDR2 SASEGT. J was trimmed by 2 bases and V by 11 bases; bases with no gene match: 6. The CDR3 runs 13 residues. CDR3 amino acids: CAAGGRGNQPQHF. As DNA, the CDR3 is TGTGCCGCAGGGGGAAGGGGCAATCAGCCCCAGCATTTT.

This sequence joins TRBV5-1 and TRBJ2-3; weak D call: TRBD2 (5 bases). Germline V lookup: CDR1 SGHRS, CDR2 YFSETQ. V was pared by 3 bases and J by 6 bases, with 8 bases between. The CDR3 loop spans 12 amino acids. The CDR3 spells CASSSGVDTQYF. The CDR3 coding sequence is TGCGCCAGCAGCTCCGGGGTGGATACGCAGTATTTT.

The rearrangement links TRBV20-1 to TRBJ2-5; a possible D gene is TRBD2 (6 bases). The CDR3 extends over 14 amino acids. Germline V gene sequence: CDR1 DFQATT, CDR2 SNEGSKA (reference sequence). V lost 3 bases and J 1 base, leaving 12 bases between the germline ends. The CDR3: CSARELGGQETQYF. The CDR3 DNA is TGCAGTGCTAGGGAATTGGGGGGCCAAGAGACCCAGTACTTC.

Note on this clonotype: One junction end does not reproduce the germline sequence, and a read error may be involved. The gene calls are TRBV20-1 and TRBJ2-5, with 11 positions matching TRBD1. The CDR3 has 13 amino acids. CDR1 is DFQATT and CDR2 is SNEGSKA in the germline V gene (reference sequence). DNA for the CDR3: TGTAGTGCTAGAGGACAGGGGGCGCAAGAGCAGTACTTC. It yields the protein CSARGQGAQEQYF.

The sample holds a few counts of this clonotype. This rearrangement joins TRBV4-2 to TRBJ2-3; TRBD2 matches at 14 bases. V trimming: 1 base; J trimming: 0 bases; junction bases outside the gene matches: 9. This CDR3 spans 20 amino acids. Germline CDR1 reads LGHNA; CDR2 reads YNFKEQ. CDR3 nucleotide sequence: TGTGCCAGCAGCCAAGGGGACGGACTAGCGGGGGGACCAAGCACAGATACGCAGTATTTT. Residues: CASSQGDGLAGGPSTDTQYF.

The rearrangement links TRBV18 to TRBJ2-7; D is perhaps TRBD1 or TRBD2 (5 bases each). This CDR3 comprises 14 residues. V lost 3 bases, J lost 0 bases, and 9 bases lay in between. Per germline, CDR1 KGHSH and CDR2 LQKENI. Here the CDR3 DNA reads TGTGCCAGCTCACCGGGGGAGACCTCCTACGAGCAGTACTTC. Amino acid sequence: CASSPGETSYEQYF.

The rearrangement uses TRBV4-1 and TRBJ2-7; either TRBD1 or TRBD2 may fit D (5 bases each). Germline V CDR1 and CDR2: MGHRA, YSYEKL. The CDR3 covers 15 residues. V dropped 5 bases and J dropped 0 bases, with 14 bases sitting between them. The CDR3 bases are TGCGCCAGCAGCATATTTTCCGGGGCCTCCTACGAGCAGTACTTC. Its translation: CASSIFSGASYEQYF.

The V gene is TRBV10-2, the J gene TRBJ1-5; 9 bases map to TRBD1. The V gene's germline CDR1 is WSHSY and CDR2 SAAADI. The CDR3 runs 13 residues. V was pared by 6 bases and J by 7 bases, with 4 bases of the junction left unmatched. The CDR3 loop reads CASSTGGVQPQHF. CDR3 coding DNA: TGCGCCAGCAGCACAGGGGGCGTACAGCCCCAGCATTTT.

A few counts support this clonotype. A single base separates this from a much larger clone, so it may be a read error. V and J are TRBV12-3 or TRBV12-4 and TRBJ2-3; the D is unclear. CDR3 size: 14 residues. CDR3 sequence reads: CASSCGVTGDMQYF. For the CDR3, the DNA is TGTGCCAGCAGTTGTGGGGTGACCGGAGATATGCAGTATTTT.

This clonotype has just a few counts. The chain joins TRBV27 to TRBJ2-1; D gene unclear. Trimming removed 4 bases from V and 7 bases from J, with 11 bases in between. The V gene's germline CDR1 is MNHEY and CDR2 SMNVEV (reference sequence). The CDR3 is 13 residues long. CDR3 in amino acids: CASSSLLVNEQFF. The CDR3 DNA reads TGTGCCAGCAGTTCCCTCTTAGTGAATGAGCAGTTCTTC.

This chain links TRBV9 with TRBJ2-2; D is ambiguous. The V gene's germline CDR1 is SGDLS and CDR2 YYNGEE. The CDR3 spans 15 residues. V was trimmed by 1 base and J by 6 bases, leaving 13 bases between them. The CDR3 DNA follows: TGTGCCAGCAGCGTAAGTGTAGCTGCGGCCGGGGAGCTGTTTTTT. Protein: CASSVSVAAAGELFF.

As regards this clonotype: The junction and the germline gene differ at one end; a read error may be behind it. This chain's CDR3 is CSARARRNERLFF. The CDR3 region has the DNA TGCAGTGCTAGAGCCAGGAGGAATGAAAGACTGTTTTTT. This chain uses TRBV20-1 with TRBJ1-4; D is undetermined. Germline V gene data show CDR1 as DFQATT and CDR2 as SNEGSKA (reference sequence). This CDR3 has 13 amino acids.

This clonotype was picked up a small number of times. The rearrangement uses TRBV20-1 and TRBJ2-5; maybe TRBD2 (5 bases). V lost 0 bases, J lost 5 bases, and 7 bases lay in between. Germline V gene sequence: CDR1 DFQATT, CDR2 SNEGSKA (reference sequence). CDR3 length equals 12 residues. The CDR3 region has the DNA TGCAGTGCTAGAGAGACGGGGGAGACCCAGTACTTC. Its translation: CSARETGETQYF.

J is TRBJ2-5 and V is TRBV10-1, with 7 nucleotides matching TRBD1. CDR3 size: 17 residues. Trimming took 3 bases from V and 4 from J; bases not matched to a gene: 14. The V gene's germline CDR1 is WNHNN and CDR2 SYGVQD (reference sequence). The CDR3 region is CASSDPSGKGARETQYF. In DNA form, the CDR3 reads TGCGCCAGCAGTGATCCCAGTGGGAAGGGGGCTCGAGAGACCCAGTACTTC.

V usage is TRBV20-1 and J usage is TRBJ1-1; D is uncertain. The germline V gene encodes CDR1 DFQATT and CDR2 SNEGSKA (reference sequence). The CDR3 spans 15 residues. The V and J ends lost 3 bases and 5 bases respectively, with 19 bases between them. The CDR3 protein is CSASYAPGRWTEAFF. The CDR3 DNA sequence: TGCAGTGCTAGTTACGCGCCGGGTCGATGGACTGAAGCTTTCTTT.

The chain combines TRBV4-1 with TRBJ1-4; maybe TRBD1 (6 bases). Germline CDR1 MGHRA, CDR2 YSYEKL. The CDR3 is 18 amino acids. The ends were cut back, 0 bases at V and 0 bases at J, with 14 bases in the middle. This CDR3 is CASSQDIQGAATNEKLFF. As DNA, the CDR3 is TGCGCCAGCAGCCAAGATATACAGGGAGCAGCAACTAATGAAAAACTGTTTTTT.

About this clonotype: This may be a read error: a much more frequent sequence differs by one nucleotide. The J gene is TRBJ2-5, the V gene TRBV7-9, with D tentatively TRBD2 (6 bases). Germline V gene sequence: CDR1 SEHNR, CDR2 FQNEAQ (reference sequence). The CDR3 length is 14 residues. With 1 base removed from V and 11 bases from J, the gap between germline ends came to 17 bases. The CDR3 DNA is TGTGCCAGCAGCTTAGTGGTCCGCGGGAATGAGCAGTACTTC. It specifies CASSLVVRGNEQYF.

This chain connects TRBV9 to TRBJ2-1; no clear D. The J call may be wrong; the DNA end is better matched by TRBJ2-7. Germline loops: CDR1 SGDLS, CDR2 YYNGEE. CDR3 length equals 15 residues. This CDR3 reads CASSVEGNSYNEQYF. DNA for the CDR3: TGTGCCAGCAGCGTAGAGGGTAACTCCTACAATGAGCAGTACTTC.

This clonotype was seen more than once but under ten times. The chain carries TRBV29-1 and TRBJ2-4, with 10 bases identical to TRBD1. V shed 5 bases, J shed 7 bases, and the junction held 8 bases outside the gene matches. The V gene's germline CDR1 is SQVTM and CDR2 ANQGSEA. The CDR3 is made up of 14 amino acids. CDR3 nucleotide sequence: TGCAGCGTTTCAAGCCGGGACAGGGGTAACATTCAGTACTTC. This sequence encodes CSVSSRDRGNIQYF.

With regard to this clonotype: One end of the junction does not line up with germline, which may come from a read error. The chain couples TRBV29-1 to TRBJ1-1; a possible D gene is TRBD1 (5 bases). CDR1 and CDR2 (germline): SQVTM, ANQGSEA. The CDR3 sequence is 14 residues long. The DNA of the CDR3 is TGCAGCGTTGTGGTGCAAGGGGCGCAGGATGAAACTTTCTTT. This gives the protein CSVVVQGAQDETFF.

The genes are TRBV5-1 and TRBJ2-3; 10 bases line up with TRBD1. CDR3 length: 15 residues. Germline V CDR1 and CDR2: SGHRS, YFSETQ. V lost 4 bases, J lost 4 bases, and 6 bases stayed unmatched. The CDR3 DNA reads as TGCGCCAGCAGCCAGGGACAGGGGACCCCAGATACGCAGTATTTT. It encodes CASSQGQGTPDTQYF.

The table lists this clonotype with a count of one. The chain links TRBV21-1 to TRBJ2-5; the table's D call, TRBD1, was not checked against the DNA. TRBV21-1 has pseudogene status. This CDR3 spans 14 amino acids. The CDR3 protein is CASSKFAGPETPYF. CDR3 DNA sequence: TGTGCCAGCAGCAAATTCGCGGGGCCAGAGACCCCGTACTTC.

This clonotype was detected a few times. The V call is TRBV7-8, the J call TRBJ2-5, with 7 bases identical to TRBD1. This CDR3 comprises 12 residues. The germline gives CDR1 SGHVS, CDR2 FQNEAQ. J lost 11 bases, V lost 5 bases, and 8 bases had no gene match. This CDR3 is CASSPRGTEQYF. CDR3 sequence (DNA): TGTGCCAGCAGCCCCCGAGGGACAGAGCAGTACTTC.

The J gene is TRBJ2-5, the V gene TRBV29-1; D unresolved. This CDR3 is built from 13 residues. The V gene lost 3 bases and the J gene lost 11 bases, with 19 bases spanning the gap. Germline V CDR1 and CDR2: SQVTM, ANQGSEA. DNA of the CDR3: TGCAGCGTTGAGGAACCGGCCTACAATGAGCAGTACTTC. As protein: CSVEEPAYNEQYF.

The V call is TRBV10-3, the J call TRBJ2-1; D might be TRBD1 (6 bases). Per germline, CDR1 ENHRY and CDR2 SYGVKD. V was pared by 4 bases and J by 4 bases, with 11 bases between. The CDR3 runs to 14 residues. CDR3 sequence: CAISVRDTYNEQFF. The DNA for the CDR3 is TGTGCCATCAGTGTAAGGGACACTTACAATGAGCAGTTCTTC.